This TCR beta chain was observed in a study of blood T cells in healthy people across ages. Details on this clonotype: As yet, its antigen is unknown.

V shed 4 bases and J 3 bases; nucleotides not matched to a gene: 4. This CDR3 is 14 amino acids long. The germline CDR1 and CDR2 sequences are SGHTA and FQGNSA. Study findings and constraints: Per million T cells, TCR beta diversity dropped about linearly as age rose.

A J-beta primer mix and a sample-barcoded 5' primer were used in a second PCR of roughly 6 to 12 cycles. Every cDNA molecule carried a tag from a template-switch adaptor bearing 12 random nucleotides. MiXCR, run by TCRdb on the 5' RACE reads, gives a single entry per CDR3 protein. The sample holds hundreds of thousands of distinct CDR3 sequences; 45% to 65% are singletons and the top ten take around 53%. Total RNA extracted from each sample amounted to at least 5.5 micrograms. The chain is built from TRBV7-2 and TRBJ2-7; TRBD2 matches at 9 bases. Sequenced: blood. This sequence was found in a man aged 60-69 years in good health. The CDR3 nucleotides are TGTGCCAGCAGCTCTCTAGCGGGGAACTACGAGCAGTACTTC. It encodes CASSSLAGNYEQYF. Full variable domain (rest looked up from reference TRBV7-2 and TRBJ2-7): GAGVSQSPSNKVTEKGKDVELRCDPISGHTALYWYRQSLGQGLEFLIYFQGNSAPDKSGLPSDRFSAERTGGSVSTLTIQRTQQEDSAVYLCASSSLAGNYEQYFGPGTRLTVT.